The clone carrying this TCR beta chain occurred once. Antigen: not known. This sample is drawn from a study of T-cell memory formation after mild COVID-19. Study context: TCR clusters largely stayed donor specific.

Study-wide findings and caveats: The appearance of some responding clones in pre-infection memory suggested that cross-reactive memory joined.

TCRdb itself ran the 5' RACE reads through MiXCR, one entry per CDR3 protein. The data hold about 360,000 distinct CDR3 sequences, with approximately 15% observed a single time. Trimming shortened V by 6 bases and J by 2 bases, and 8 bases separated the two germline ends. CDR3 length: 13 residues. Specimen: PBMCs or a T cell subset sorted from them (not recorded which). The chain links TRBV12-3 or TRBV12-4 to TRBJ1-5; D unresolved. This TCR came from a man between 18 and 29 years old who had mild COVID-19 (a few samples of this study predate the infection). Cell type and time point are not known. This chain's CDR3 is CASREAGNQPQHF. Here the CDR3 DNA reads TGTGCCAGCAGAGAAGCTGGCAATCAGCCCCAGCATTTT.